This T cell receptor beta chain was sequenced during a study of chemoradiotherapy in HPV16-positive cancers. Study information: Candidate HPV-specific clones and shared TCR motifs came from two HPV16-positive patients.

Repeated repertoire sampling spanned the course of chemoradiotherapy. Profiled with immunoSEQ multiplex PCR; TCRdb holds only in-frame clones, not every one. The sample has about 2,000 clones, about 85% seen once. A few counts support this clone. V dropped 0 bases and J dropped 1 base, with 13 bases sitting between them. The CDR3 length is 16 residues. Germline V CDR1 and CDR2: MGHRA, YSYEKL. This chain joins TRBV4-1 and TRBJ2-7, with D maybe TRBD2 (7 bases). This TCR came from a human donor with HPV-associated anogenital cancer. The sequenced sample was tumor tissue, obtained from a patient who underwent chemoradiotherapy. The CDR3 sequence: CASSQEEGGGSYEQYF. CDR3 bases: TGCGCCAGCAGCCAAGAGGAAGGGGGGGGGTCCTACGAGCAGTACTTC.